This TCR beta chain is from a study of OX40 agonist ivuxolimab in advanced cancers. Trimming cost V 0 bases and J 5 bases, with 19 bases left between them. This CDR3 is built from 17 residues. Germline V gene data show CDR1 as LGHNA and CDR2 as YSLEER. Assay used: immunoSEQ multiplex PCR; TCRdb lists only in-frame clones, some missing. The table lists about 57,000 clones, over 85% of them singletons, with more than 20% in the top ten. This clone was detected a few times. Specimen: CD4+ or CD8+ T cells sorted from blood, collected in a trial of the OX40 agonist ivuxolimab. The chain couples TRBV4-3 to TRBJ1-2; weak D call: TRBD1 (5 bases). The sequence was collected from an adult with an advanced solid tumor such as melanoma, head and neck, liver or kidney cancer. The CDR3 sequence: CASSQDWLGLEGYGYTF. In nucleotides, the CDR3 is TGCGCCAGCAGCCAAGATTGGTTAGGGTTGGAGGGGTATGGCTACACCTTC.